The clone carrying this T cell receptor (beta chain) was counted ten times or more. Antigen: not known. TCRdb reanalysed the reads using MiXCR and keeps one entry per CDR3 protein. Of approximately 990,000 distinct CDR3 sequences in the sample, roughly 31% were seen once. These data belong to a study of T cell repertoires in cytomegalovirus infection. Study at large: Use of recently identified HLA-C-restricted and well-studied HLA-B-restricted CMV epitopes was part of the study. Public TCR beta signatures provided an indication of both CMV infection and a matching HLA type. Notes on the study in general: Carriers of CMV plus the relevant HLA were identified by cumulative public TCR beta family frequency.

Specimen: cultured CD8+ T cells from PBMCs, collected from culture after CMV antigen stimulation. The clonotype comes from a human donor in good health (CMV status not recorded). Some clones in this sample may be carry-over from other donors' samples.

In DNA form, the CDR3 reads TGTGCCAGCTCACCCACAGGGTTGCGGGGCTACACCTTC. This sequence encodes CASSPTGLRGYTF. The chain employs TRBV18 and TRBJ1-2; maybe TRBD1 (6 bases). Trimming took 3 bases from V and 8 from J, leaving 13 bases between them. This CDR3 spans 13 amino acids. The V gene's germline CDR1 is KGHSH and CDR2 LQKENI.